These T cell receptor beta chains were read from a single sample in a study of a mutant IDH1 vaccine in newly diagnosed glioma. Repertoires were generated with immunoSEQ multiplex PCR, while TCRdb's copy carries only in-frame clones and drops some. This repertoire shows tens of thousands of clones, roughly four fifths found once; its top ten account for 3.8%. Antigens of these TCRs are unknown. This specimen consisted of PBMCs, obtained from a glioma patient whose treatment included an IDH1 peptide vaccine. These receptors came from a man aged 25 to 45 with glioma. Both conserved end residues are part of each CDR3. The D gene is left open where the match is weak. Where a row states a size, it is once, few, many or the class of an expanded clone; other rows omit it.

NA	NA	TRBV5-4	TRBJ2-1	TGTGCCGCCCAGACCGGGACAAATTACAATGAGCAGTTCTTC	CAAQTGTNYNEQFF
NA	NA	TRBV29-1	TRBJ1-1	TGCAGCGTCGCTCTGAACCAGAACACTGAAGCTTTCTTT	CSVALNQNTEAFF
NA	NA	TRBV5-5	TRBJ1-6	TGTGCCAGCAGCTTAGGGGCTAATTCACCCCTCCACTTT	CASSLGANSPLHF
NA	few	TRBV19	TRBJ1-5	TGTGCCAGTAGGACAGTAAATAGCAATCAGCCCCAGCATTTT	CASRTVNSNQPQHF
NA	NA	TRBV10-3	TRBJ2-5	TGTGCCATCAGTAAGGGCGGCGGGGAGACCCAGTACTTC	CAISKGGGETQYF
NA	NA	TRBV27	TRBJ2-2	TGTGCCAGCAGTTTATCCACCCCCACCGGGGAGCTGTTTTTT	CASSLSTPTGELFF
NA	NA	TRBV19	TRBJ1-5	TGTGCCAGTAGTGTAACCCTCAGGACCCCCCGAGGGCAGCCCCAGCATTTT	CASSVTLRTPRGQPQHF
NA	NA	TRBV11-3	TRBJ2-7	TGTGCCAGCAGCTCATGGGACGGAGAGAACTACGAGCAGTACTTC	CASSSWDGENYEQYF
TRBD1	NA	TRBV10-3	TRBJ2-7	TGTGTGACTGGACAGGGGTTCTCCTACGAGCAGTACTTC	CVTGQGFSYEQYF
NA	few	TRBV19	TRBJ1-5	TGTGCCAGTAGTATAGTGGGGGCGGTAAGCAATCAGCCCCAGCATTTT	CASSIVGAVSNQPQHF
TRBD1	NA	TRBV10-3	TRBJ1-5	TGTGCCATCAGCGACCAGCAGGGGGAGGGTCAGCCCCAGCATTTT	CAISDQQGEGQPQHF
NA	NA	TRBV7-7	TRBJ2-3	TGTGCCAGCAGCTTATCGGGGGCCCGCACAGATACGCAGTATTTT	CASSLSGARTDTQYF